This T cell receptor beta chain was sequenced in a study of T cell responses to AZD1222 COVID-19 vaccine. The germline V gene has CDR1 ENHRY and CDR2 SYGVKD. The length of the CDR3 is 15 residues. V was clipped by 0 bases and J by 4 bases, with 12 bases between them. TCRdb keeps only in-frame clones here, not all; method: immunoSEQ multiplex PCR. The table includes approximately 160,000 clones, more than 85% detected once. On this clone itself: Its specificity is not known.

Overall study results and limits: Researchers report vaccine-associated CD4 TCRs spanning spike, with dominance at 160-218 and 743-854.

This TCR was recovered from an adult in good health. The chain couples TRBV10-3 to TRBJ1-2; the D gene is possibly TRBD1 (5 bases). Source: peripheral blood, taken on day 0 of AZD1222 vaccination. This chain's CDR3 is CAISESVQGLYGYTF. CDR3 in DNA: TGTGCCATCAGTGAGTCTGTTCAGGGTCTCTATGGCTACACCTTC.